One and the same sample provided the 10 T cell receptor beta chains below, sequenced in a study of blood T cell repertoires in COVID-19. The table came from immunoSEQ multiplex PCR; TCRdb's copy has only in-frame clones and leaves some out. The data hold under 300,000 clones, with 89% observed a single time. The sample taken for sequencing was peripheral blood. All receptors derive from a man aged 50-60 years with acute or convalescent COVID-19.

The chain links TRBV7-2 to TRBJ2-1; 9 bases fit TRBD1. Per germline, CDR1 SGHTA and CDR2 FQGNSA. V dropped 4 bases and J dropped 7; count of bases not matched to a gene: 14. The length of the CDR3 is 17 residues. This chain's CDR3 is CASSSSGTGWWGNEQFF. The CDR3 DNA follows: TGTGCCAGCAGCTCCTCCGGGACAGGGTGGTGGGGGAATGAGCAGTTCTTC.

The V gene is TRBV2, the J gene TRBJ2-1; TRBD2 is a possible D gene (5 bases). V dropped 8 bases and J dropped 4 bases, with 6 bases sitting between them. The CDR3 extends over 11 amino acids. The germline CDR1 and CDR2 sequences are SNHLY and FYNNEI. CDR3 region: CASEGYNEQFF. CDR3 nucleotides: TGTGCCAGCGAGGGTTACAATGAGCAGTTCTTC.

The genes are TRBV2 and TRBJ2-5, with D tentatively TRBD1 (6 bases). CDR3 length: 15 amino acids. CDR1 and CDR2 from the germline V gene are SNHLY and FYNNEI. V lost 6 bases, J lost 3 bases, and 17 bases lay in between. The CDR3 spells CASRVKDSREETQYF. The CDR3 nucleotides read TGTGCCAGCAGAGTAAAGGACAGTCGGGAAGAGACCCAGTACTTC. The full variable domain, its missing parts supplied by reference TRBV2 and TRBJ2-5, is EPEVTQTPSHQVTQMGQEVILRCVPISNHLYFYWYRQILGQKVEFLVSFYNNEISEKSEIFDDQFSVERPDGSNFTLKIRSTKLEDSAMYFCASRVKDSREETQYFGPGTRLLVL.

This clone was seen just once. This chain links TRBV6-5 with TRBJ2-7; TRBD2 matches at 8 bases. Germline V gene data show CDR1 as MNHEY and CDR2 as SVGAGI. This CDR3 is built from 14 residues. With 2 bases clipped from V and 2 bases from J, the junction kept 2 bases outside the gene matches. DNA for the CDR3: TGTGCCAGCAGTTACAAAGCGGGGGCCTACGAGCAGTACTTC. Protein: CASSYKAGAYEQYF.

This clone was seen just once. The chain links TRBV7-3 to TRBJ1-6; possible D gene TRBD1, 5 bases. Trimming took off 5 bases at V and 7 bases at J, with 12 bases between the two ends. Per germline, CDR1 SGHTA and CDR2 FQGTGA. CDR3 size: 14 residues. CDR3 sequence reads: CASSQGDSNSPLHF. CDR3 sequence (DNA): TGTGCCAGCAGCCAAGGGGACTCCAATTCACCCCTCCACTTT.

The chain couples TRBV10-3 to TRBJ2-1, with D unclear. V gave up 3 bases and J gave up 8 bases, with 8 bases separating them. The CDR3 sequence is 12 residues long. Germline lookup yields CDR1 ENHRY and CDR2 SYGVKD. In DNA form, the CDR3 reads TGTGCCATCAGTGATGACATTTATGAGCAGTTCTTC. It specifies CAISDDIYEQFF.

The rearrangement links TRBV5-1 to TRBJ1-1; 8 bases align to TRBD1. Germline trimming cut 2 bases from V and 1 base from J; bases unmatched to any gene: 7. The germline gives CDR1 SGHRS, CDR2 YFSETQ. The CDR3 is 16 residues long. The CDR3 loop reads CASSFVRGRPNTEAFF. The DNA of the CDR3 is TGCGCCAGCAGCTTCGTCAGGGGGCGACCGAACACTGAAGCTTTCTTT.

This chain links TRBV5-1 with TRBJ1-3; 7 nucleotides match TRBD1. The CDR3 runs to 14 residues. Germline CDR1 is SGHRS and CDR2 is YFSETQ. After removal of 4 bases from V and 4 bases from J, the junction contained 5 bases not matched to a gene. The CDR3 sequence is CASSEQGWGNTIYF. The CDR3 region has the DNA TGCGCCAGCAGCGAACAGGGGTGGGGAAACACCATATATTTT.

For the CDR3, the DNA is TGCAGCGCGTGGACAGGTCAAAACTATGGCTACACCTTC. As protein: CSAWTGQNYGYTF. The chain recombines TRBV29-1 with TRBJ1-2; TRBD1 aligns across 7 bases. V lost 7 bases to trimming and J lost 2 bases; unmatched junction nucleotides: 7. The CDR3 length is 13 residues. From germline, CDR1 is SQVTM and CDR2 ANQGSEA.

This chain uses TRBV5-1 with TRBJ2-2; D is uncertain. V was shortened by 0 bases and J by 6 bases, with 12 bases between the two germline ends. This CDR3 region has 15 residues. Germline values: CDR1 SGHRS, CDR2 YFSETQ. The CDR3 sequence is CASSLGGISPGELFF. The CDR3 DNA reads TGCGCCAGCAGCTTGGGCGGAATCTCCCCCGGGGAGCTGTTTTTT.